This T cell receptor (beta chain) came from a study of neurological immune-mediated disorders. The unsorted libraries were made from 2 million PBMCs kept at -80 C. Study results and caveats: The study phylogenetically grouped the repertoires of 18 of 34 multiple sclerosis patients into one related-CDR3 cluster, a possible signature. HTLV-1-associated myelopathy had the most TCR clonal expansion, whereas multiple sclerosis had the least (lower than in healthy controls). Expanded clones shared no identical CDR3 amino acid sequences across subjects, which suggested private TCR-beta repertoires in all groups.

This clonotype showed up many times. What it recognizes is unknown. TCRdb re-called the 5' RACE reads through MiXCR, storing one row per CDR3 protein. Here the sample spans tens of thousands of distinct CDR3 sequences, about 4.9% being singletons. V dropped 4 bases and J dropped 8 bases, with 14 bases sitting between them. CDR1 and CDR2 (germline): SEHNR, FQNEAQ (reference sequence). The CDR3 runs to 13 residues. The sequenced sample was PBMCs. The genes are TRBV7-9 and TRBJ1-2; a weak D match, TRBD1 (6 bases). The clonotype comes from a man aged 25-45 years with multiple sclerosis. The CDR3 protein is CASSSTGLRGYTF. CDR3 DNA sequence: TGTGCCAGCAGCTCCACAGGGCTGAGGGGCTACACCTTC.